Here is one T cell receptor (beta chain) with its context. Authors' methods: Reference gene primers were amplified, and this amplification served to estimate nucleated cell counts. Sequencing used immunoSEQ multiplex PCR; TCRdb keeps in-frame clones, though not all of them. The V and J calls and clone size were taken over from that table, and D and trimming were inferred from the DNA. The table lists 250,000 to 300,000 clones, around nine tenths of them singletons. Living in 24 US areas, the participants were between 18 and 89 years of age. This sample stems from a study of blood T cell repertoires in COVID-19. Overall study: The origin of the acute and convalescent COVID-19 samples was the United States, Italy and Spain.

Sequencing was done on a sample of PBMCs or T cells enriched from blood (not recorded which). The clonotype originates from a woman between 35 and 50 years old who had recovered from COVID-19.

The CDR3 DNA is TGTGCCAGCTCACAAACAGGGAATCAGCCCCAGCATTTT. It codes for CASSQTGNQPQHF. The chain couples TRBV18 to TRBJ1-5; possible D gene TRBD1, 6 bases. Germline CDR1 and CDR2: KGHSH and LQKENI. V lost 4 bases and J 4 bases, leaving 8 bases between the germline ends. There are 13 residues in the CDR3.